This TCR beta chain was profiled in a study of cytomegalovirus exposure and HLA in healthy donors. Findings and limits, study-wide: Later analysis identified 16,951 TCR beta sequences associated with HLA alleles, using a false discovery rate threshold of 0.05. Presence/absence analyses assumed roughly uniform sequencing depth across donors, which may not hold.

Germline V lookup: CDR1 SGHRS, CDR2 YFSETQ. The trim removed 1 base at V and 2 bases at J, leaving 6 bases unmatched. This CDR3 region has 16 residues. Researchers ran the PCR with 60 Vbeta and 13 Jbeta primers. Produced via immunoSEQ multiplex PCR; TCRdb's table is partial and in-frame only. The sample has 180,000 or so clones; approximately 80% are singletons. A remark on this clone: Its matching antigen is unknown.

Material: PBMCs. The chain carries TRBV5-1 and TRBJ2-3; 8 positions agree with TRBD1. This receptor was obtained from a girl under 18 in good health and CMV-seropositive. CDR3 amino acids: CASSLFTGGATDTQYF. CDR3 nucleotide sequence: TGCGCCAGCAGCTTGTTCACAGGGGGTGCCACAGATACGCAGTATTTT.